This TCR beta chain was observed in a study of brain T cells in children with intractable seizures. Sequenced by immunoSEQ multiplex PCR; TCRdb stores in-frame clones only, minus some. The sample has fewer than 85,000 clones, just over 90% seen once; the top ten hold over 1.5%. Germline-derived CDR1 and CDR2 are SGHVS and FNYEAQ. The CDR3 consists of 16 residues. Trimming removed 5 bases from V and 4 bases from J, with 20 bases in between. Material: peripheral blood, obtained at surgery. The TCR originated in a boy less than two years old with tuberous sclerosis and intractable seizures. The J gene is TRBJ2-5, the V gene TRBV7-6, with D tentatively TRBD2 (5 bases). The CDR3 region has the DNA TGTGCCAGCAGCCAATATAGCGTTTGGGAGCCAGAGACCCAGTACTTC. Its translation is CASSQYSVWEPETQYF. Using reference TRBV7-6 and TRBJ2-5 for the parts outside the CDR3, the full variable domain is GAGVSQSPRYKVTKRGQDVALRCDPISGHVSLYWYRQALGQGPEFLTYFNYEAQQDKSGLPNDRFSAERPEGSISTLTIQRTEQRDSAMYRCASSQYSVWEPETQYFGPGTRLLVL.